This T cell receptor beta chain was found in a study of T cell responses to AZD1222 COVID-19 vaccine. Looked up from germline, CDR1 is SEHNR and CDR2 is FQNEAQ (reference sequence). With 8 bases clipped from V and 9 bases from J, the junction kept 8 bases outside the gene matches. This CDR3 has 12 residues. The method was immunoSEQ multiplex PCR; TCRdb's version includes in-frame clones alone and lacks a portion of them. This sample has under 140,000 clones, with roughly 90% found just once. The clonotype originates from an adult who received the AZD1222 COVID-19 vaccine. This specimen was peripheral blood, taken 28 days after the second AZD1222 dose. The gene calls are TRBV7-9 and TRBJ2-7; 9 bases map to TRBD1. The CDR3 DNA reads TGTGCCAGCTCCGAGACAGGGGGTAGGCAGTACTTC. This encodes CASSETGGRQYF.